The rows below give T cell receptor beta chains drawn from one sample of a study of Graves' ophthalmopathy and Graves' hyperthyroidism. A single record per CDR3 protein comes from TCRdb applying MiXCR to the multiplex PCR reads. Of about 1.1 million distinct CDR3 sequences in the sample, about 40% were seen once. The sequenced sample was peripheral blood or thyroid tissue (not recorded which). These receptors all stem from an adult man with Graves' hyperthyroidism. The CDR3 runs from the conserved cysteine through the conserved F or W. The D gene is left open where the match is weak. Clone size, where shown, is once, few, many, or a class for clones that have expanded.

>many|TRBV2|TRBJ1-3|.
TGTGCCAGCAGTCTGCAGGGGACGAACACCATATATTTT
CASSLQGTNTIYF
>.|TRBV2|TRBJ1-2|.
TGTGCCAGCAGTTTGGGAGACCGTGGCTACACCTTC
CASSLGDRGYTF
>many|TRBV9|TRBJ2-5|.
TGTGCCAGCAGCGTAGGTGCAGTCCAAGAGACCCAGTACTTC
CASSVGAVQETQYF
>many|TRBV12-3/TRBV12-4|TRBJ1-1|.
TGTGCCAGCAGTCTCGTCCGGGACCTGTGGAACACTGAAGCTTTCTTT
CASSLVRDLWNTEAFF
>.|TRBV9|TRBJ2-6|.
TGTGCCAGCAGCTTGGCCGGGAGAGGCTCGAGCTCTGGGGCCAACGTCCTGACTTTC
CASSLAGRGSSSGANVLTF
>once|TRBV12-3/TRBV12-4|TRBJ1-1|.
TGTGCCAGCACCAGTTGGGGGAACACTGAAGCTTTCTTT
CASTSWGNTEAFF
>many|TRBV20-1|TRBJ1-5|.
TGCAGTGCCTGGAGCCGCGAGCTTAATAGCAATCAGCCCCAGCATTTT
CSAWSRELNSNQPQHF
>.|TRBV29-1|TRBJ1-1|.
TGCAGCGTTGAGGAGGGATATGGGGGGCTTTTCTTT
CSVEEGYGGLFF
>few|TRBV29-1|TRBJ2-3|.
TGCAGCGTCAGTGCTGGGGCAGATACGCAGTATTTT
CSVSAGADTQYF
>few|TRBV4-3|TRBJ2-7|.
TGCGCCAGCAGCCCCTCCCGGACCCTAGGCTACGAGCAGTACTTC
CASSPSRTLGYEQYF
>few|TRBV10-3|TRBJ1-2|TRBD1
TGTGCCAGCGGATACAACAGGGGAGATGGCTACACCTTC
CASGYNRGDGYTF
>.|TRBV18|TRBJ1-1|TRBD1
TGTGCCAGCTCAGAGGCGACAGGGATGATGAACACTGAAGCTTTCTTT
CASSEATGMMNTEAFF
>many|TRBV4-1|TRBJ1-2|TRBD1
TGCGCCAGCAGCTCCCGAGGGGGCGGCTACACCTTC
CASSSRGGGYTF
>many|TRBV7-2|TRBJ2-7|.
TGTGCCAGCAGCTTAGGGCACGGGACAACATACGAGCAGTACTTC
CASSLGHGTTYEQYF
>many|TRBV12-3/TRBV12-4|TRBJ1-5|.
TGTGCCCGGGCGGGTTTCCAGCCCCAGCATTTT
CARAGFQPQHF
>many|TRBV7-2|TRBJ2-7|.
TGTGCCAGCAGCTTCCGGCAGCAATCCCTCGAGCAGTACTTC
CASSFRQQSLEQYF
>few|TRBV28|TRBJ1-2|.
TGTGCCAGCAGGGACGGAGGGGGCTACACCTTC
CASRDGGGYTF
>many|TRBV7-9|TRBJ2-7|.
TGTGCCAGCAGCGACCCGGGACAAAGCTACGAGCAGTACTTC
CASSDPGQSYEQYF
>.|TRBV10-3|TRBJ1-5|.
TGTGCCAGCTCAATTCGGCGGCTTGATCAGCCCCAGCATTTT
CASSIRRLDQPQHF
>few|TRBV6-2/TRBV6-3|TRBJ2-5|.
TGTGCCAGCAGTTACGCCTCTGAGGAGACCCAGTACTTC
CASSYASEETQYF
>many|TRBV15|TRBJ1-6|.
TGTGCCACCAGCCTCCCCGGGGGTTCACCCCTCCACTTT
CATSLPGGSPLHF
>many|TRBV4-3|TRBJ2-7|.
TGCGCCAGCAGCCAAGATAGTAGGTACGAGCAGTACTTC
CASSQDSRYEQYF
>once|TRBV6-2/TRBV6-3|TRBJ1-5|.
TGTGCCAGCAGTTACTCGATGTCAGGTAGCAATCAGCCCCAGCATTTT
CASSYSMSGSNQPQHF
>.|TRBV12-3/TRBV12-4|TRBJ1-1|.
TGTGCCAGCAGCCAAGGTCTTCGCTCCGATACTGAAGCTTTCTTT
CASSQGLRSDTEAFF
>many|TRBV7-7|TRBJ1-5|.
TGTGCCAGCAGCTTACCAGGGTTAATGGAGCCCCAGCATTTT
CASSLPGLMEPQHF
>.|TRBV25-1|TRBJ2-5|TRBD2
TGTGCCAGCACGCCCTATGCTAGCGGGAGAGAGACCCAGTACTTC
CASTPYASGRETQYF
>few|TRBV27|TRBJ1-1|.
TGTGCCAGCCAGGGAAGGACTGAAGCTTTCTTT
CASQGRTEAFF
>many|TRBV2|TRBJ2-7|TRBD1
TGTGCCAGCAGGACAGGGGGCGCGTCCCTCGAGCAGTACTTC
CASRTGGASLEQYF
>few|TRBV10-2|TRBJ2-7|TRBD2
TGCGCCAGCAGTGCCGGACTAGCGGGGGCGTCGGAGCAGTACTTC
CASSAGLAGASEQYF
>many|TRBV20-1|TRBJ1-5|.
TGCAGTGCTCTGAGACAGGCCTATAGCAATCAGCCCCAGCATTTT
CSALRQAYSNQPQHF
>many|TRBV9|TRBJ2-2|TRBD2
TGTGCCAGCAGCGGACTAGCGGGAACCACCGGGGAGCTGTTTTTT
CASSGLAGTTGELFF
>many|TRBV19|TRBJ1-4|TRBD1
TGTGCCACCAGTGGACAGGACGCAACTAATGAAAAACTGTTTTTT
CATSGQDATNEKLFF
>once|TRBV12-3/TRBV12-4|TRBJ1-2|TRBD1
TGTGCCAGCAGCTTGGGACAGGCTTTCTCCTATGGCTACACCTTC
CASSLGQAFSYGYTF
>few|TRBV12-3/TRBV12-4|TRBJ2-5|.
TGTGCCAGCAGTTCGGAGCGGGACAGTTCAGAGACCCAGTACTTC
CASSSERDSSETQYF
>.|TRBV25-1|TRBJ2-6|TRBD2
TGTGCCAGCAGTGAATCCCCCCGACTAGCGGCCAACGTCCTGACTTTC
CASSESPRLAANVLTF
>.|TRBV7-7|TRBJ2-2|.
TGTGCCAACAGCTTAGTCGGTGTTCCCCGGGAGCTGTTTTTT
CANSLVGVPRELFF
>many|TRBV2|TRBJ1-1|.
TGTGCCAGCAGTGCTGGGCAGGGGCACACTGAAGCTTTCTTT
CASSAGQGHTEAFF
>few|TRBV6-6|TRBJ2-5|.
TGTGCCAGCAAGGGGACGGGCCGCGCCCAAGAGACCCAGTACTTC
CASKGTGRAQETQYF
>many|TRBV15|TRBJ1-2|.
TGTGCCACCAGCATACCGGGAGAAGTAAAAGACAATGGCTACACCTTC
CATSIPGEVKDNGYTF
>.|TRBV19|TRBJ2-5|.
TGTGCCAGTAACCAGTATGGGGAGACCCAGTACTTC
CASNQYGETQYF
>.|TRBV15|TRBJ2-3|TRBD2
TGTGCCACCAGCAGAGCTCACCGGATGCGGGGGGGAGATACGCAGTATTTT
CATSRAHRMRGGDTQYF
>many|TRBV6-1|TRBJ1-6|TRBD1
TGTGCCAGCACGAGACAGGGAACTTCACCCCTCCACTTT
CASTRQGTSPLHF
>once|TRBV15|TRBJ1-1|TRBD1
TGTGCCACCAGCACCCCACGGGACAGGGAGAACACTGAAGCTTTCTTT
CATSTPRDRENTEAFF
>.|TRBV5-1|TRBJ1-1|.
TGCGCCAGCAGCCCGGTGGGGGGTAGGCGGACTGAAGCTTTCTTT
CASSPVGGRRTEAFF
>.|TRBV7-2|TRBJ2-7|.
.
CASSFYICSASQGYEQYF
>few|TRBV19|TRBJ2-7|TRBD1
TGTGCCAGCAAGCTTACAGGGGGCGGCGAGCAGTACTTC
CASKLTGGGEQYF
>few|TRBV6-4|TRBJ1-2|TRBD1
TGTGCCAGCAGTGCCCGGACAGGCGGAACCCCCGATGGCTACACCTTC
CASSARTGGTPDGYTF
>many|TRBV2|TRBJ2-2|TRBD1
TGTGCCAGCAGTGAACGTCGGGACAGGGTTTACGCCGGGGAGCTGTTTTTT
CASSERRDRVYAGELFF
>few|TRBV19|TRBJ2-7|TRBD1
TGTGCCAGTAGTACTACCCGGGACAGACAATACGAGCAGTACTTC
CASSTTRDRQYEQYF
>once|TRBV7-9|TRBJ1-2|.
TGTGCCAGCAGCCCTGAGGTAGGGCGGGTTACTGGCTACACCTTC
CASSPEVGRVTGYTF
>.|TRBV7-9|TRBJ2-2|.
TGTGCCAGCATGCAGCGCCGGTCGCCCACCGGGGAGCTGTTTTTT
CASMQRRSPTGELFF
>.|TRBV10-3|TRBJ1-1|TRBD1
TGTGCCATCAGTTTCAGACCGGACAGGGGGACTGAAGCTTTCTTT
CAISFRPDRGTEAFF
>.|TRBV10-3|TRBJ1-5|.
TGTGCCATCAGCCGAGGGGACGGTTATCAGCCCCAGCATTTT
CAISRGDGYQPQHF
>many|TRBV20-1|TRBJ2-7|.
TGCAGTGCTTCTTTGCTACAGGGTCCCTACGAGCAGTACTTC
CSASLLQGPYEQYF
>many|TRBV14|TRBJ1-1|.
TGTGCCAGCAGCCAAGAATGGCAGAACACTGAAGCTTTCTTT
CASSQEWQNTEAFF
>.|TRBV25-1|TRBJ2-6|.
TGTGCCAGCAGTCCCACGACAGGCGCGGTATCTGGGGCCAACGTCCTGACTTTC
CASSPTTGAVSGANVLTF
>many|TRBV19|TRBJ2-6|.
TGTGCCAGTAGTATAGGTACAGGAAGCTCTGGGGCCAACGTCCTGACTTTC
CASSIGTGSSGANVLTF
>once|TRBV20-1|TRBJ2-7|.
TGCAGTGGGCAGGGGTGGGGGCTCTACGAGCAGTACTTC
CSGQGWGLYEQYF
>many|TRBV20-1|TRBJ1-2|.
TGCAGTGCTACTCCACCCCCTCAGGGGTCCTATGGCTACACCTTC
CSATPPPQGSYGYTF
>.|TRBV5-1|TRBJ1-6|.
TGCGCCAGCAGCGCTGGGGACCACGTAAATTCACCCCTCCACTTT
CASSAGDHVNSPLHF